A selection of T cell receptor beta chains follows, all from one sample in a study of T-cell reconstitution after alpha-beta-depleted transplantation in children. TCRdb ran MiXCR on the PCR reads and lists one entry per CDR3 protein. The sample consists of under 300,000 distinct CDR3 sequences, around a tenth of them appearing once. Here the sequenced sample was peripheral blood, taken 180 days after TCRalphabeta/CD19-depleted stem cell transplant. The receptors stem from a male patient aged 2 to 10 who had a stem cell transplant for chronic granulomatous disease, so the T cells may come from the graft donor. CDR3s include the opening cysteine and the closing phenylalanine or tryptophan. D genes are given only for firm matches. Not every row has a clone size; where given, it reads once, few, many or a size class.

abundance,j_gene,d_gene,v_gene,CDR3nt,CDR3aa
many,TRBJ2-7,TRBD2,TRBV29-1,TGCAGCGTCGTCGGGACTAGCGGGAGGGCCCGGTCCTACGAGCAGTACTTC,CSVVGTSGRARSYEQYF
few,TRBJ1-6,-,TRBV19,TGTGCCACTACGACAGGCTTTAATTCACCCCTCCACTTT,CATTTGFNSPLHF
many,TRBJ2-7,-,TRBV10-3,TGTGCCATCAGCCCTAGTAGCGGCGAGCAGTACTTC,CAISPSSGEQYF
many,TRBJ2-3,-,TRBV29-1,TGCAGCGTTGCTGTTCGGTTGGCAGATACGCAGTATTTT,CSVAVRLADTQYF
many,TRBJ2-3,-,TRBV7-2,TGTGCCAGCAGCTTAGTGTCCTTGGCGGGAAGGGCAGATACGCAGTATTTT,CASSLVSLAGRADTQYF
many,TRBJ2-2,-,TRBV12-3/TRBV12-4,TGTGCCATCAACGACAGGTTGAACACCGGGGAGCTGTTTTTT,CAINDRLNTGELFF
many,TRBJ2-1,-,TRBV6-6,TGTGCCAGCAGTTACGGTAGCAATGAGCAGTTCTTC,CASSYGSNEQFF
many,TRBJ1-2,-,TRBV20-1,TGCAGTGCTAGATTAACCGGGTTGGGCTACACCTTC,CSARLTGLGYTF
many,TRBJ2-1,TRBD2,TRBV5-1,TGCGCCAGCAGCGTAGGGACTAGCGGGACTGAGCAGTTCTTC,CASSVGTSGTEQFF
many,TRBJ1-2,-,TRBV7-2,TGTGCCAGCAGCTCGGGACGGGGGCTCTATGGCTACACCTTC,CASSSGRGLYGYTF
many,TRBJ2-2,-,TRBV5-1,TGCGCCAGCAGGGAGGATTGGACCGGGGAGCTGTTTTTT,CASREDWTGELFF
many,TRBJ1-5,TRBD1,TRBV24-1,TGTGCCACCAGTGACAGCCGGGACAGGGTGCAGCCCCAGCATTTT,CATSDSRDRVQPQHF
many,TRBJ2-7,-,TRBV7-6,TGTGCCAGCAGCGGTCTATTGGGAGAGCAGTACTTC,CASSGLLGEQYF
few,TRBJ2-2,TRBD2,TRBV5-4,TGTGCCAGCAGCACGGGACTAGCGACCACCGGGGAGCTGTTTTTT,CASSTGLATTGELFF
-,TRBJ2-1,-,TRBV4-3,TGCGACAGCAGCCAAGATCCAGGGGGGGCCCTAAGGGGGAATGAGCAGTTCTTC,CDSSQDPGGALRGNEQFF
many,TRBJ2-4,-,TRBV11-2,TGTGCCAGCAGCTACCCCGGGACAAACATTCAGTACTTC,CASSYPGTNIQYF
many,TRBJ2-2,-,TRBV5-1,TGCGCCAGCAGCTTGGACGGTGGGGGGACCGGGGAGCTGTTTTTT,CASSLDGGGTGELFF
-,TRBJ2-1,-,TRBV28,TGTGCCAGCAGTCTAAGCCATCTGGGCCGGGGGAGAATCTATTACAATGAGCAGTTCTTC,CASSLSHLGRGRIYYNEQFF
many,TRBJ2-3,-,TRBV20-1,TGCAGTACAGGACTACTCACAGATACGCAGTATTTT,CSTGLLTDTQYF
many,TRBJ2-1,TRBD2,TRBV29-1,TGCAGCGCCTCGAGCGGGATGATGGGCAATGAGCAGTTCTTC,CSASSGMMGNEQFF
many,TRBJ2-7,TRBD1,TRBV18,TGTGCCAGCTCACCACCCCTTGGACAGGGGGTTGACGAGCAGTACTTC,CASSPPLGQGVDEQYF
many,TRBJ2-1,TRBD2,TRBV5-1,TGCGCCAGCAGCTTGGCGGGGACTAACAATGAGCAGTTCTTC,CASSLAGTNNEQFF
many,TRBJ1-1,-,TRBV12-3/TRBV12-4,TGTGCCAGCAACCTAGGACCTATGAACACTGAAGCTTTCTTT,CASNLGPMNTEAFF
many,TRBJ2-7,-,TRBV15,TGTGCCACCAGCAGAGATGGTCCGACAGCCTACGAGCAGTACTTC,CATSRDGPTAYEQYF
many,TRBJ2-1,-,TRBV10-3,TGTGCCATCAGTGAAGTAGGTGGGGAGCAAAATGAGCAGTTCTTC,CAISEVGGEQNEQFF
many,TRBJ1-6,TRBD1,TRBV7-2,TGTGCCAGCAGACCCGGGACAGGGAATTCACCCCTCCACTTT,CASRPGTGNSPLHF
many,TRBJ2-7,-,TRBV24-1,TGTGCCACCCCTGTTGGGGGACGCGAGCAGTACTTC,CATPVGGREQYF
many,TRBJ1-2,-,TRBV12-3/TRBV12-4,TGTGCCAGCAGTTTAGTTGTTGGCGGTGGCTACACCTTC,CASSLVVGGGYTF
-,TRBJ1-5,TRBD1,TRBV27,TGTGCCGGCAGGGGACAGGGGAATCAGCCCCAGCATTTT,CAGRGQGNQPQHF
many,TRBJ2-7,-,TRBV20-1,TGCAGTGCTAGAGGAGTTATAGCCCAAATCGAGCAGTACTTC,CSARGVIAQIEQYF
many,TRBJ2-2,-,TRBV14,TGTGCCAGCAGAGTAGGTGGAACCGGGGAGCTGTTTTTT,CASRVGGTGELFF
-,TRBJ2-1,-,TRBV5-6,TGTGCCAGCAGAAGGGCACATGAGCAGTTCTTC,CASRRAHEQFF
many,TRBJ2-5,TRBD2,TRBV6-1,TGTGCCAGCAGTGAAGCGGGGGGGGGCCAAGAGACCCAGTACTTC,CASSEAGGGQETQYF